This T cell receptor (beta chain) was documented in a study of shared T cell receptors in the human thymus. Germline CDR1 LNHNV, CDR2 YYDKDF (reference sequence). J gave up 5 bases and V 1 base, and 5 bases lay outside the gene matches. The CDR3 consists of 15 residues. This clone was seen only a few times. Here immunoSEQ multiplex PCR was the method, and the copy in TCRdb shows in-frame clones only, minus some. The data show about 660,000 clones, roughly 88% seen once. This sample was also put to use in a study of human thymus T cells. That publication notes: It was from resections taken during corrective heart surgery that the thymus tissue came. Related research found strongly overlapping thymic repertoires in unrelated individuals.

The sequencing sample was made of thymocytes. The TCR sequence derives from a boy in the first two years of life with a congenital heart defect. V gene TRBV15 combines with J gene TRBJ2-5, with TRBD1 identical over 9 bases. CDR3 sequence: CATSRAGQGGETQYF. DNA for the CDR3: TGTGCCACCAGCAGAGCGGGACAGGGAGGCGAGACCCAGTACTTC.